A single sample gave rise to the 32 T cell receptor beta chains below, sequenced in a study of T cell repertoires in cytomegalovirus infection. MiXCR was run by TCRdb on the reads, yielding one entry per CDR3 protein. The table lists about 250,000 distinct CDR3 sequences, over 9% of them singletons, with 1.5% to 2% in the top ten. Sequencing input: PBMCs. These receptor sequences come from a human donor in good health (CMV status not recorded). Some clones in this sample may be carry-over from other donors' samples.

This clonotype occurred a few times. The CDR3 spells CASRNHRGNYGYTF. CDR3 in DNA: TGTGCCAGTAGAAACCACAGGGGAAACTATGGCTACACCTTC. The chain carries TRBV19 and TRBJ1-2; 7 nucleotides match TRBD1. V gave up 6 bases and J gave up 2 bases; unmatched junction bases: 6. In germline, CDR1 is LNHDA, CDR2 SQIVND (reference sequence). CDR3 length equals 14 residues.

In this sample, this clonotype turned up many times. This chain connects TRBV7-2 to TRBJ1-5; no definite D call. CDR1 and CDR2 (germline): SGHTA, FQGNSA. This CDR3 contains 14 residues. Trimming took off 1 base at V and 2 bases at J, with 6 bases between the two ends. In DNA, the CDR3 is TGTGCCAGCAGCTTAGGGATGGGCAATCAGCCCCAGCATTTT. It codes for CASSLGMGNQPQHF.

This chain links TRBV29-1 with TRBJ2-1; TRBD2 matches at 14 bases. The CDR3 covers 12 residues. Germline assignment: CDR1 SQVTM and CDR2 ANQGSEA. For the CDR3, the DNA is TGCGCTGGGACTAGCGGGAGTGATGAGCAGTTCTTC. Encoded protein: CAGTSGSDEQFF.

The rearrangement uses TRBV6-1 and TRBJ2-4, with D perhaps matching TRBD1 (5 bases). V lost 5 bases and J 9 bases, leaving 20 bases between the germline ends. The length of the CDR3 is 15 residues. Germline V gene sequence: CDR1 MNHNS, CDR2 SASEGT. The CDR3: CASSSSLSAGRIQYF. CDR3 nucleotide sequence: TGTGCCAGCAGTTCCTCCCTGTCGGCAGGGCGCATTCAGTACTTC.

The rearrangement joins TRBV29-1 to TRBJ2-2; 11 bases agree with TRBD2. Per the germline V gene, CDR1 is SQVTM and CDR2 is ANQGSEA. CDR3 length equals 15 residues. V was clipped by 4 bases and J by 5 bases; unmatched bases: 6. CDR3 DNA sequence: TGCAGCGTTGGGCTAGCGGGAGGAGGGACCGGGGAGCTGTTTTTT. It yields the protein CSVGLAGGGTGELFF.

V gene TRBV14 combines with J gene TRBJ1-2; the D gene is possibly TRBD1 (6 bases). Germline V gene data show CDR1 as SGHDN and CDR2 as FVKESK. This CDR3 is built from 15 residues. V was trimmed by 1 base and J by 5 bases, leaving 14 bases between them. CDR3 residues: CASSQVDRPRYGYTF. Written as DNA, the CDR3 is TGTGCCAGCAGCCAAGTAGACAGGCCGCGTTATGGCTACACCTTC.

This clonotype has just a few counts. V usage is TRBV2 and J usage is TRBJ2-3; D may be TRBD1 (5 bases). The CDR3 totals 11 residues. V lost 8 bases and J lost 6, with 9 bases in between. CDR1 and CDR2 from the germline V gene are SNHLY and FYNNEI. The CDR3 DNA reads TGTGCCAGCTCCAGGGTTGATACGCAGTATTTT. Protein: CASSRVDTQYF.

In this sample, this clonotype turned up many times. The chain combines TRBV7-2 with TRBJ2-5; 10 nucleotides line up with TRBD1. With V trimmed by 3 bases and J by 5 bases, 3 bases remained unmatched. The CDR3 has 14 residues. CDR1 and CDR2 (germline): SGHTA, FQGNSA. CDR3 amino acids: CASSFDRGRETQYF. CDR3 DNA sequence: TGTGCCAGCAGCTTCGACAGGGGGCGGGAGACCCAGTACTTC. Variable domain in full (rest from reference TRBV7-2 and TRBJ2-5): GAGVSQSPSNKVTEKGKDVELRCDPISGHTALYWYRQSLGQGLEFLIYFQGNSAPDKSGLPSDRFSAERTGGSVSTLTIQRTQQEDSAVYLCASSFDRGRETQYFGPGTRLLVL.

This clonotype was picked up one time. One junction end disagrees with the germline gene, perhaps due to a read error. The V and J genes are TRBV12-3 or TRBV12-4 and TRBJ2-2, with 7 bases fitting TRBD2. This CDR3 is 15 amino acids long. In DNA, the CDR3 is TGTGCCAGCAGTCCGGCGGGAGTGGGCACCGGGGAGCTGCTTTTT. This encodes CASSPAGVGTGELLF.

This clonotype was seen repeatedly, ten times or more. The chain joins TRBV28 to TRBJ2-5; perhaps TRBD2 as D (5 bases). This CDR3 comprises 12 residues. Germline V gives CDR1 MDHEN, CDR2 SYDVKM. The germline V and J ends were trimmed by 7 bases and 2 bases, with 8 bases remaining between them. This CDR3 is CASMEEQETQYF. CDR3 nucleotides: TGTGCCAGCATGGAGGAGCAAGAGACCCAGTACTTC. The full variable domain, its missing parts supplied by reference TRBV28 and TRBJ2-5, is DVKVTQSSRYLVKRTGEKVFLECVQDMDHENMFWYRQDPGLGLRLIYFSYDVKMKEKGDIPEGYSVSREKKERFSLILESASTNQTSMYLCASMEEQETQYFGPGTRLLVL.

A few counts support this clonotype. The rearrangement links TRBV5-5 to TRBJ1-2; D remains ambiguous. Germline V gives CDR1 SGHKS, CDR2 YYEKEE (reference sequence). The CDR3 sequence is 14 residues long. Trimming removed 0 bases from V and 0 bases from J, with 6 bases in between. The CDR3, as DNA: TGTGCCAGCAGCTTGGCTAGCTCTAACTATGGCTACACCTTC. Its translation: CASSLASSNYGYTF.

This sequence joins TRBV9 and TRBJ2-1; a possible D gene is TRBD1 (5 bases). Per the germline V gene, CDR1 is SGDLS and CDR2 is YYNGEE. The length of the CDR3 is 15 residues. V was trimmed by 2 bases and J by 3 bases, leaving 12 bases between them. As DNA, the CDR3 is TGTGCCAGCAGCGTGATCGCAGGGATCTACAATGAGCAGTTCTTC. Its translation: CASSVIAGIYNEQFF.

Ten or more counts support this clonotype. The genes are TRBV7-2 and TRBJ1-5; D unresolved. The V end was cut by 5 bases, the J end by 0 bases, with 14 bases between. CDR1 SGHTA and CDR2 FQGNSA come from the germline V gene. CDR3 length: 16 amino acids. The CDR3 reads CASSARIGYSNQPQHF. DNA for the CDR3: TGTGCCAGCAGCGCCCGGATCGGATATAGCAATCAGCCCCAGCATTTT.

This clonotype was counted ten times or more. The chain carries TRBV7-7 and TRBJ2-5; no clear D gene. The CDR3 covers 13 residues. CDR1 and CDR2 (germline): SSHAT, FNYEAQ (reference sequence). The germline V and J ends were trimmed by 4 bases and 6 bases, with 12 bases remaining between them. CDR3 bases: TGTGCCAGCAGCTCCTGGGTCGGTCAGACCCAGTACTTC. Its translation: CASSSWVGQTQYF.

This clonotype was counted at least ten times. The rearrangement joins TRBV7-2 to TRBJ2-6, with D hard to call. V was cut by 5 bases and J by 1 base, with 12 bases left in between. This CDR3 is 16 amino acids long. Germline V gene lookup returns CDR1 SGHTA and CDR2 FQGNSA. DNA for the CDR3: TGTGCCAGCAGCCCCCAGTCCGGTTCTGGGGCCAACGTCCTGACTTTC. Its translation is CASSPQSGSGANVLTF.

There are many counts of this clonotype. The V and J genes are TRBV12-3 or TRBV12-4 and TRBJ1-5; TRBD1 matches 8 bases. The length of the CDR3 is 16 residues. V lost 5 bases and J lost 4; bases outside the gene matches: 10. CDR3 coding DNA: TGTGCCAGCAGTACCCCCTCCGGACAGGGAAATCAGCCCCAGCATTTT. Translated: CASSTPSGQGNQPQHF.

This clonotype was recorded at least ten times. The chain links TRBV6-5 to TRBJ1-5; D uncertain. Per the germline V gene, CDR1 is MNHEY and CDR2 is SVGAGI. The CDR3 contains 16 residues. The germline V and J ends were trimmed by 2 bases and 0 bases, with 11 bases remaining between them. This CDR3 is CASSYQKPPSNQPQHF. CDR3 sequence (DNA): TGTGCCAGCAGTTACCAAAAACCTCCTAGCAATCAGCCCCAGCATTTT.

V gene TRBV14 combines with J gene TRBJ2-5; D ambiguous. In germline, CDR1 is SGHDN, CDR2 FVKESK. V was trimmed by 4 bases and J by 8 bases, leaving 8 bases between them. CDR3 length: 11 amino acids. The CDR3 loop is CASSLGFTQYF. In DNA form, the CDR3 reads TGTGCCAGCAGCCTAGGATTCACCCAGTACTTC.

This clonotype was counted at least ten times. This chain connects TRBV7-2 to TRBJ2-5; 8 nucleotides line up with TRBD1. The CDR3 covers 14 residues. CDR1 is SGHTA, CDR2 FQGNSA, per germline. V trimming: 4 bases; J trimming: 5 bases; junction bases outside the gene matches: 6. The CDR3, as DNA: TGTGCCAGCAGCTCAGGACAGGGATACGAGACCCAGTACTTC. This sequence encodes CASSSGQGYETQYF.

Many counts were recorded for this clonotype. As DNA, the CDR3 is TGTGCCAGCGCCACAAACCCGGCTCCATGGTACACCGGGGAGCTGTTTTTT. Protein sequence: CASATNPAPWYTGELFF. This chain uses TRBV6-1 with TRBJ2-2; D remains ambiguous. The germline V gene encodes CDR1 MNHNS and CDR2 SASEGT. The CDR3 extends over 17 amino acids. Trimming removed 8 bases at V and 3 bases at J, with 22 bases between.

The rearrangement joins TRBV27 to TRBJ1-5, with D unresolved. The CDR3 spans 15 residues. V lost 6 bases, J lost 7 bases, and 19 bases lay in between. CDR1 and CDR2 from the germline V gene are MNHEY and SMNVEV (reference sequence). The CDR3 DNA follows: TGTGCCAGCAGACGTAAAACACCAGAACTACAGCCCCAGCATTTT. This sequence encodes CASRRKTPELQPQHF.

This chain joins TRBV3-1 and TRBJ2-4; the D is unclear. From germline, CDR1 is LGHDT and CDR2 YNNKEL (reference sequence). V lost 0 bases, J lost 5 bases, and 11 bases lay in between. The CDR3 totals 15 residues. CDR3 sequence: CASSQDGWAENIQYF. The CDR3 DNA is TGTGCCAGCAGCCAAGATGGGTGGGCTGAAAACATTCAGTACTTC.

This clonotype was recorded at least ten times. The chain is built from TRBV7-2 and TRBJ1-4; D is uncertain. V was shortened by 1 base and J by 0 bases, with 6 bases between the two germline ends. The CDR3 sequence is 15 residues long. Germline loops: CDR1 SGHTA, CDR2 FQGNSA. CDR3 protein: CASSLVRATNEKLFF. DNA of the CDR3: TGTGCCAGCAGCTTAGTCCGGGCAACTAATGAAAAACTGTTTTTT.

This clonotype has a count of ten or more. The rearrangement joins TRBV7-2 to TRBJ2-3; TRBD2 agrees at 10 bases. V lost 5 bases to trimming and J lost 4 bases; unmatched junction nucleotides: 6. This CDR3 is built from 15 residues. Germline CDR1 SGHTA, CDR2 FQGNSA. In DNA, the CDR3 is TGTGCCAGCAGCGAACAAGCGGGGGGGCCAGATACGCAGTATTTT. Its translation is CASSEQAGGPDTQYF.

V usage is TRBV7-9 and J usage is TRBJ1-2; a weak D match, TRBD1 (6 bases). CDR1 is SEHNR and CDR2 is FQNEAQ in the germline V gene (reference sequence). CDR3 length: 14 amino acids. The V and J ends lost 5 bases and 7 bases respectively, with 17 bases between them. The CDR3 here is CASSRGQGSRGYTF. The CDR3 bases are TGTGCCAGCAGCCGGGGGCAGGGGTCCCGTGGCTACACCTTC.

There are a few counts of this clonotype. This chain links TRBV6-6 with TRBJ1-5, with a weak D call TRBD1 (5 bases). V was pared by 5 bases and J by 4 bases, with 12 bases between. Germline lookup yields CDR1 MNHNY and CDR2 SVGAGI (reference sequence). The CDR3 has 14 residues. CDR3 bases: TGTGCCAGCAGTATTGGGACGGTAAATCAGCCCCAGCATTTT. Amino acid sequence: CASSIGTVNQPQHF.

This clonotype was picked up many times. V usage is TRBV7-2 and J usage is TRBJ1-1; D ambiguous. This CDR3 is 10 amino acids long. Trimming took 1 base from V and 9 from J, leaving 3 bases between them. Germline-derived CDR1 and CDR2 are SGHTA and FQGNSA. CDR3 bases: TGTGCCAGCAGCTTAGTCCAAGCTTTCTTT. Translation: CASSLVQAFF.

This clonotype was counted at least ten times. The CDR3 nucleotides read TGTGCCAGCAGCTTGGAGGGTCGGGGGTCCTACAATGAGCAGTTCTTC. The encoded protein is CASSLEGRGSYNEQFF. The genes are TRBV11-3 and TRBJ2-1; tentative D call: TRBD2 (6 bases). This CDR3 is built from 16 residues. Germline V gives CDR1 SGHNT, CDR2 YENEEA. The V end lost 3 bases, the J end lost 1 base, and 13 bases lay between the germline ends.

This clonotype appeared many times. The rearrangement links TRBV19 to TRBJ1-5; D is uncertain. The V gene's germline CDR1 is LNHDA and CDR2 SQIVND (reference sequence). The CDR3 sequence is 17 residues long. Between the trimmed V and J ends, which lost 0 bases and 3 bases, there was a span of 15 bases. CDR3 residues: CASSIDSPRNNNQPQHF. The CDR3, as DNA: TGTGCCAGTAGTATAGATTCGCCCAGGAATAACAATCAGCCCCAGCATTTT.

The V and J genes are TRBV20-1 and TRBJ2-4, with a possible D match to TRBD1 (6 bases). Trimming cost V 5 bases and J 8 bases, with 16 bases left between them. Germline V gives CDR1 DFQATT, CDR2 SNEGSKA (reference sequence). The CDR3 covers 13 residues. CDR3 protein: CSAEAQGLDIQYF. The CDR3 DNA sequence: TGCAGTGCTGAGGCTCAGGGGTTAGACATTCAGTACTTC.

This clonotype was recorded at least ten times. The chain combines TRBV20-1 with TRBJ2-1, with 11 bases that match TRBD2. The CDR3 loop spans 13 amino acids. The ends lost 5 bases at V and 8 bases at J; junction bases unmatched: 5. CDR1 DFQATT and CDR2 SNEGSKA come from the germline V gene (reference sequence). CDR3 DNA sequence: TGCAGTGCTGTAGCGGGGGGGCCAGATGAGCAGTTCTTC. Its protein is CSAVAGGPDEQFF.

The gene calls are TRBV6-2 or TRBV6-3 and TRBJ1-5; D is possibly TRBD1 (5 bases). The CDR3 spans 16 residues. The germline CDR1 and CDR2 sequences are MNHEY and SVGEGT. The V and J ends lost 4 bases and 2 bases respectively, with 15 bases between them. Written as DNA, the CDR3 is TGTGCCAGCAGTTTCCCGACCAGGGTCGGCAATCAGCCCCAGCATTTT. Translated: CASSFPTRVGNQPQHF.